This T cell receptor beta chain was obtained from a study of OX40 agonist ivuxolimab in advanced cancers. Broadly, across the study: Ivuxolimab, which targeted the costimulatory receptor OX40 (CD134), was an agonistic, fully human IgG2 monoclonal antibody. The purpose of peripheral TCRbeta sequencing was to test whether ivuxolimab changed TCR sequence diversity and led to clonal T-cell expansion. Partial responses occurred in three dose-escalation patients: two with cutaneous melanoma and one with hepatocellular carcinoma. The dose-escalation cohort was about 86% male with a mean age of about 58 years, ranging from about 20 to 85. Intravenous ivuxolimab was administered to patients every 2 weeks at six dose levels: 0.01, 0.1, 0.3, 1.5, 3 and 10 mg/kg. Of the approximately 50 patients in dose escalation, some 19 had hepatocellular carcinoma, about 15 had melanoma, 9 had renal cell carcinoma and 9 had head and neck cancer. Prior anti-PD-1, anti-PD-L1 or anti-CTLA-4 therapy was permitted, and about two fifths of dose-escalation patients had received checkpoint inhibitors. The paper reports the monotherapy dose-escalation portion (N ≈ 50 patients) of the phase I ivuxolimab trial. Here is what the overall study found, with its caveats: In partial responders in the 0.1-3.0 mg/kg groups, normalized peripheral clonal expansion was found to be among the lowest, especially among CD8+ T cells. On average, CD8+ T cells showed more expanded clones than CD4+ T cells after ivuxolimab. At doses from 0.1 to 3.0 mg/kg, clonal expansion was seen in both CD4+ and CD8+ blood T cells between baseline and week 6. The antigen specificity of the clonally expanded peripheral T cells was not determined. Low levels of normalized T-cell clonal expansion were also seen in some patients who did not respond.

Genomic DNA was isolated from the sorted cells so that the TCRbeta CDR3 region could be sequenced. TCRbeta CDR3 regions were sequenced using the immunoSEQ Assay. Not all clones reach the TCRdb copy of this immuneACCESS table, which keeps in-frame sequences only. Checked studies attribute under half of the gap to unresolved V genes and leave the rest unexplained. For this sample there are 45,000 to 60,000 clones; around nine tenths appear just once. Clones ranked in the top ten supply roughly 7.8% of the sample. The trial excluded patients who had a history of autoimmune disease or who were on systemic immunosuppression. Peripheral blood for TCR sequencing was collected from all dose cohorts at baseline, on cycle 4 day 1, and on cycle 7 day 1. Samples came from an open-label, multicenter, first-in-human phase I dose-escalation trial of ivuxolimab. The trial enrolled adults with locally advanced or metastatic head and neck squamous cell, hepatocellular, melanoma or renal cell carcinoma. Before TCR sequencing, CD4+ and CD8+ T cells were separately sorted from peripheral blood.

Counted from cysteine to phenylalanine, this CDR3 has 17 amino acids. The entry retains the CDR3 DNA only, 51 bases that are in frame from base 1. At the junction V is shortened by 1 base and J by 2 bases; bases outside the gene matches: 11. The CDR1 and CDR2 encoded by the germline V gene (reference sequence) are SGHNT and YYREEE. Points on this clone: Its antigen specificity is not known. Base-call qualities are not available, and no considerably larger clone is one nucleotide away.

This sample comprised CD4+ or CD8+ T cells sorted from blood, obtained in a trial of the OX40 agonist ivuxolimab. This clonotype originated in an adult with an advanced solid tumor such as melanoma, head and neck, liver or kidney cancer. The V and J genes are TRBV5-4 and TRBJ1-1, and 7 bases in between align with TRBD1. The nucleotide sequence is given as TGTGCCAGCAGCTTGCGCCTAGCCGGGACAGCAAACACTGAAGCTTTCTTT. The resulting protein is CASSLRLAGTANTEAFF.